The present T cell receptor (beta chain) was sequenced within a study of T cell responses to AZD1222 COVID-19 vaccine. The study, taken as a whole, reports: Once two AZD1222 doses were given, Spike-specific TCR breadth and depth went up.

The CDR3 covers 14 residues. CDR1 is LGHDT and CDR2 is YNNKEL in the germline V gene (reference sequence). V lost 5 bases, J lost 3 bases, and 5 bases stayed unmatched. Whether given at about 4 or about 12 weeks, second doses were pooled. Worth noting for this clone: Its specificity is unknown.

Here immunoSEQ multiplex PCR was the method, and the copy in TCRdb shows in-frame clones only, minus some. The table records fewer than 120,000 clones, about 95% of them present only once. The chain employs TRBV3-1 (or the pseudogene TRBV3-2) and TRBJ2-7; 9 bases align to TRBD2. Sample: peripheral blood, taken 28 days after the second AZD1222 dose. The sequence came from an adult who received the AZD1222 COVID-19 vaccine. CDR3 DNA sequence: TGTGCCAGCAGCTTTAGCGGGGGAAACTACGAGCAGTACTTC. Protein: CASSFSGGNYEQYF.